This TCR beta chain was identified during a study of T cell responses to AZD1222 COVID-19 vaccine. For the study at large: Combined were second doses at about 4 or about 12 weeks.

The CDR3 covers 15 residues. The germline V gene has CDR1 SGDLS and CDR2 YYNGEE. V shed 4 bases and J 5 bases; nucleotides not matched to a gene: 11. General observations from the study: Repertoire collection took place solely once the T cell response had peaked. Donors in the cohort were predominantly white British and more often female, and clonal diversity was possibly underestimated.

TCRdb's copy holds only in-frame clones and misses some; the assay was immunoSEQ multiplex PCR. The sample holds 90,000 or so clones; just over 85% are singletons and the top ten take more than 6%. Concerning this clone: Its antigen is as yet unknown.

V usage is TRBV9 and J usage is TRBJ2-7; TRBD1 matches at 8 bases. The input for sequencing was peripheral blood, taken on day 0 of AZD1222 vaccination. The clonotype was recovered from an adult in good health. The CDR3 protein is CASSPWDRSSHEQYF. Here the CDR3 DNA reads TGTGCCAGCAGCCCCTGGGACAGGTCGTCCCACGAGCAGTACTTC.